Each of the 32 T cell receptor beta chains below was sequenced from the same sample in a study of blood T cell repertoires in COVID-19. Here immunoSEQ multiplex PCR was the method, and the copy in TCRdb shows in-frame clones only, minus some. The sample holds 110,000 or so clones; about 85% are singletons and the top ten take 3.9%. The sample consisted of peripheral blood. These receptor sequences come from a man between 60 and 75 years old with acute or convalescent COVID-19.

This chain uses TRBV29-1 with TRBJ1-5; the D gene is possibly TRBD1 (5 bases). Germline lookup yields CDR1 SQVTM and CDR2 ANQGSEA. V was pared by 7 bases and J by 0 bases, with 7 bases between. This CDR3 spans 12 amino acids. As DNA, the CDR3 is TGCAGCGCACAGGATAGCAATCAGCCCCAGCATTTT. Its protein is CSAQDSNQPQHF.

There are a few counts of this clone. The chain has TRBV11-2 and TRBJ1-1, with D possibly being TRBD1 (5 bases). Trimming left V 4 bases short and J 1 base short, with 10 bases between. This CDR3 comprises 14 residues. Germline-derived CDR1 and CDR2 are SGHAT and FQNNGV. The CDR3 loop reads CASSSGMGNTEAFF. DNA for the CDR3: TGTGCCAGCAGCTCAGGGATGGGGAACACTGAAGCTTTCTTT.

The chain carries TRBV7-9 and TRBJ1-2, with TRBD1 identical over 7 bases. Per the germline V gene, CDR1 is SEHNR and CDR2 is FQNEAQ (reference sequence). The V segment lost 6 bases and the J segment 8 bases; nucleotides outside the gene matches: 9. The CDR3 consists of 13 residues. The CDR3 loop is CASRSVGGLGYTF. DNA of the CDR3: TGTGCCAGCAGATCTGTAGGGGGCTTGGGCTACACCTTC.

The CDR3 DNA reads as TGTGCCTGGGCCTACGGGATCGATGAGCAGTTCTTC. This codes for CAWAYGIDEQFF. The chain couples TRBV30 to TRBJ2-1; D possibly corresponds to TRBD2 (5 bases). This CDR3 region has 12 residues. Germline-derived CDR1 and CDR2 are GTSNPN and SVGIG (reference sequence). Trimming removed 5 bases from V and 8 bases from J, with 13 bases in between.

This sequence joins TRBV30 and TRBJ2-5, with 7 bases matching TRBD2. Unmatched junction bases numbered 6, after V lost 3 bases and J lost 5 bases. From germline, CDR1 is GTSNPN and CDR2 SVGIG (reference sequence). This CDR3 has 13 residues. The CDR3 nucleotides are TGTGCCTGGAGGGCGGGAGTCTTGGAGACCCAGTACTTC. It codes for CAWRAGVLETQYF.

The chain employs TRBV25-1 and TRBJ2-7; TRBD2 matches 8 bases. Germline values: CDR1 MGHDK, CDR2 SYGVNS. After removal of 3 bases from V and 2 bases from J, the junction contained 6 bases not matched to a gene. CDR3 length: 15 residues. CDR3 nucleotides: TGTGCCAGCAGTGACACCGGGGGGGAGCCCTACGAGCAGTACTTC. As protein: CASSDTGGEPYEQYF.

The chain couples TRBV7-3 to TRBJ1-1, with D perhaps TRBD1 (5 bases). The germline V gene has CDR1 SGHTA and CDR2 FQGTGA. With 5 bases removed from V and 8 bases from J, the gap between germline ends came to 15 bases. The CDR3 has 13 amino acids. The CDR3 protein is CASSELLQAEAFF. The CDR3 DNA follows: TGTGCCAGCAGCGAACTCCTACAGGCCGAAGCTTTCTTT.

The chain combines TRBV15 with TRBJ2-7, with D tentatively TRBD1 (5 bases). Germline assignment: CDR1 LNHNV and CDR2 YYDKDF (reference sequence). The CDR3 is 18 amino acids. Trimming stripped 2 bases from V and 2 bases from J, with 22 bases between. In DNA, the CDR3 is TGTGCCACCAGCAGATTCGTACCACTGACAGATCCTACCTACGAGCAGTACTTC. Translating it yields CATSRFVPLTDPTYEQYF.

The chain joins TRBV28 to TRBJ1-1, with 8 bases lining up with TRBD1. Germline-derived CDR1 and CDR2 are MDHEN and SYDVKM. There are 14 residues in the CDR3. V trimming: 5 bases; J trimming: 5 bases; junction bases outside the gene matches: 7. CDR3 sequence (DNA): TGTGCCAGCAGTACCCTAGACAGGGGTACTGAAGCTTTCTTT. The encoded protein is CASSTLDRGTEAFF.

Here the CDR3 DNA reads TGTGCCAGCAGTTACGGGACAGGGAAGCGGGGCTACACCTTC. Protein product: CASSYGTGKRGYTF. This chain links TRBV6-5 with TRBJ1-2, with 9 bases matching TRBD1. The junction had 6 bases not matched to a gene; V was cut back by 2 bases and J by 8 bases. The CDR3 totals 14 residues. Germline V lookup: CDR1 MNHEY, CDR2 SVGAGI.

The gene calls are TRBV21-1 and TRBJ2-7; the table assigns TRBD2, which was not confirmed against the DNA. TRBV21-1 is a documented pseudogene. The CDR3 has 17 amino acids. The CDR3 protein is CASSVNDGSGAPYEQYF. The CDR3 DNA reads TGTGCCAGCAGCGTCAATGACGGGAGCGGGGCTCCCTACGAGCAGTACTTC.

The rearrangement joins TRBV28 to TRBJ2-7, with D possibly matching TRBD1 (7 bases). Germline V gives CDR1 MDHEN, CDR2 SYDVKM. There are 15 residues in the CDR3. V lost 3 bases and J lost 6, with 18 bases in between. As DNA, the CDR3 is TGTGCCAGCAGTTTTACAGCTTCCCAGGGGGGCGAGCAGTACTTC. Translating gives CASSFTASQGGEQYF.

The V call is TRBV7-2, the J call TRBJ2-1, with 9 bases identical to TRBD2. Unmatched junction bases numbered 5, after V lost 2 bases and J lost 6 bases. The CDR3 is 15 amino acids. Germline assignment: CDR1 SGHTA and CDR2 FQGNSA. The CDR3 spells CASSLQDSGSNEQFF. In DNA, the CDR3 is TGTGCCAGCAGCTTACAAGATAGCGGGAGCAATGAGCAGTTCTTC.

The CDR3 here is CASSLGRSSEQFF. The CDR3 bases are TGCGCCAGCAGCTTGGGCCGGAGCAGTGAGCAGTTCTTC. V usage is TRBV5-1 and J usage is TRBJ2-1; D not certain. Germline V CDR1 and CDR2: SGHRS, YFSETQ. Trimming removed 0 bases at V and 9 bases at J, with 10 bases between. This CDR3 spans 13 amino acids.

The J gene is TRBJ1-5, the V gene TRBV18; 7 nucleotides agree with TRBD1. Germline CDR1 KGHSH, CDR2 LQKENI. The CDR3 loop spans 15 amino acids. V lost 3 bases, J lost 0 bases, and 2 bases stayed unmatched. The CDR3 spells CASSPGQVSNQPQHF. In DNA form, the CDR3 reads TGTGCCAGCTCACCCGGACAGGTTAGCAATCAGCCCCAGCATTTT.

DNA for the CDR3: TGTGCCAGCAGTAGGTCCCTAGCGGGACCCTACAATGAGCAGTTCTTC. It is translated as CASSRSLAGPYNEQFF. The chain employs TRBV27 and TRBJ2-1; 9 bases agree with TRBD2. The CDR3 runs 16 residues. J was trimmed by 2 bases and V by 5 bases; bases with no gene match: 7. The germline V gene has CDR1 MNHEY and CDR2 SMNVEV (reference sequence).

This sequence joins TRBV9 and TRBJ2-2; possible D gene TRBD2, 5 bases. Germline-derived CDR1 and CDR2 are SGDLS and YYNGEE. V was clipped by 0 bases and J by 1 base, with 10 bases between them. This CDR3 contains 16 residues. CDR3 residues: CASSVGPGLNTGELFF. The CDR3 DNA is TGTGCCAGCAGCGTAGGCCCGGGGTTGAACACCGGGGAGCTGTTTTTT.

The V call is TRBV3-1 (or the pseudogene TRBV3-2), the J call TRBJ1-6; the D is unclear. The CDR3 has 13 amino acids. The germline gives CDR1 LGHDT, CDR2 YNNKEL (reference sequence). The V gene lost 2 bases and the J gene lost 10 bases, with 9 bases spanning the gap. CDR3 sequence: CASSQSPSSPLHF. CDR3 DNA: TGTGCCAGCAGCCAAAGCCCTAGCTCACCCCTCCACTTT.

The chain employs TRBV18 and TRBJ1-3; D not resolved. The CDR3 sequence is 16 residues long. The germline V and J ends were trimmed by 2 bases and 0 bases, with 11 bases remaining between them. Per germline, CDR1 KGHSH and CDR2 LQKENI. CDR3 DNA: TGTGCCAGCTCACCATCAGGCCCGAGCTCTGGAAACACCATATATTTT. Translating it yields CASSPSGPSSGNTIYF.

This clone was seen once. The genes are TRBV6-5 and TRBJ2-2; the match to TRBD1 covers 7 bases. This CDR3 region has 16 residues. After removal of 3 bases from V and 4 bases from J, the junction contained 8 bases not matched to a gene. The V gene's germline CDR1 is MNHEY and CDR2 SVGAGI. CDR3 region: CASSYSTGAGTGELFF. The CDR3 DNA follows: TGTGCCAGCAGTTATTCCACAGGGGCGGGCACCGGGGAGCTGTTTTTT.

This sequence joins TRBV5-1 and TRBJ1-2, with a possible D match to TRBD1 (5 bases). V lost 4 bases to trimming and J lost 7 bases, with 20 bases between them. This CDR3 is built from 15 residues. CDR1 and CDR2 from the germline V gene are SGHRS and YFSETQ. The CDR3 is CASSLGGDFSFGYTF. The CDR3 DNA reads TGCGCCAGCAGCCTGGGCGGGGACTTTTCGTTTGGCTACACCTTC.

V is TRBV19 and J is TRBJ2-2; 11 positions match TRBD1. The CDR3 covers 19 residues. Germline CDR1 LNHDA, CDR2 SQIVND (reference sequence). Trimming at V came to 5 bases and at J to 2 bases, leaving 13 bases not matched to a gene. CDR3 coding DNA: TGTGCCAGTAGTCTGCGAGGACAGGGGGCTGGAAGAAACACCGGGGAGCTGTTTTTT. This codes for CASSLRGQGAGRNTGELFF.

This sequence joins TRBV3-1 (or the pseudogene TRBV3-2) and TRBJ2-5; 8 bases are shared with TRBD2. V lost 2 bases and J lost 5; bases outside the gene matches: 4. Germline V gene lookup returns CDR1 LGHDT and CDR2 YNNKEL (reference sequence). The CDR3 runs 14 residues. CDR3 nucleotides: TGTGCCAGCAGCCAATCGGGAGGGGGGGAGACCCAGTACTTC. Its protein is CASSQSGGGETQYF.

CDR3 residues: CASSLANRHYIEKLFF. The CDR3 coding sequence is TGTGCCAGCAGTTTAGCTAACAGACATTATATTGAAAAACTGTTTTTT. The J gene is TRBJ1-4, the V gene TRBV28; D unresolved. Germline assignment: CDR1 MDHEN and CDR2 SYDVKM. The ends were cut back, 2 bases at V and 7 bases at J, with 17 bases in the middle. The CDR3 is made up of 16 amino acids.

A few counts support this clone. The CDR3 region has the DNA TGTGCCAGCAGCTTAACAGGGGGCCATGGCTACACCTTC. Protein sequence: CASSLTGGHGYTF. V and J are TRBV7-3 and TRBJ1-2; TRBD1 agrees at 7 bases. Per germline, CDR1 SGHTA and CDR2 FQGTGA. This CDR3 is built from 13 residues. Trimming cost V 0 bases and J 6 bases; bases outside gene matches: 1.

The rearrangement uses TRBV28 and TRBJ1-5; possible D gene TRBD1, 5 bases. The germline CDR1 and CDR2 sequences are MDHEN and SYDVKM. Trimming removed 6 bases at V and 2 bases at J, with 23 bases between. The CDR3 covers 18 residues. CDR3 bases: TGTGCCAGCAGCTCCCCGGACACTATCGATTGGGGCAATCAGCCCCAGCATTTT. This translates into CASSSPDTIDWGNQPQHF.

This clone occurred once. V is TRBV18 and J is TRBJ2-5; a weak D match, TRBD2 (6 bases). Trimming removed 1 base at V and 5 bases at J, with 20 bases between. The CDR3 is 17 residues long. Germline V gives CDR1 KGHSH, CDR2 LQKENI. The CDR3 region is CASSPQRDSAGRETQYF. The CDR3 bases are TGTGCCAGCTCACCACAGAGGGACTCTGCGGGGAGGGAGACCCAGTACTTC.

This chain uses TRBV29-1 with TRBJ1-2; 7 bases align to TRBD1. After removal of 3 bases from V and 2 bases from J, the junction contained 0 bases not matched to a gene. CDR1 SQVTM and CDR2 ANQGSEA come from the germline V gene. The CDR3 runs 12 residues. The DNA of the CDR3 is TGCAGCGTTGAGACAGGGAACTATGGCTACACCTTC. It is translated as CSVETGNYGYTF.

The chain is built from TRBV5-5 and TRBJ1-2; D is uncertain. Trimming cost V 4 bases and J 12 bases, with 16 bases left between them. Germline-derived CDR1 and CDR2 are SGHKS and YYEKEE (reference sequence). The CDR3 runs 12 residues. CDR3: CASSRRGTEDTF. As DNA, the CDR3 is TGTGCCAGCAGCAGGCGGGGAACAGAAGACACCTTC.

This chain uses TRBV6-2 or TRBV6-3 with TRBJ2-7; 8 bases align to TRBD1. CDR1 is MNHEY and CDR2 is SVGEGT in the germline V gene. CDR3 length: 15 amino acids. Trimming took 6 bases from V and 2 from J; bases not matched to a gene: 9. The CDR3 protein is CASSPDRALPYEQYF. The CDR3 DNA is TGTGCCAGCAGCCCGGACAGGGCTCTACCCTACGAGCAGTACTTC.

The DNA of the CDR3 is TGTGCCAGCAGTTTGGACTACCGAGGGAGAGATACGCAGTATTTT. This translates into CASSLDYRGRDTQYF. The chain joins TRBV28 to TRBJ2-3, with a possible D match to TRBD2 (6 bases). V shed 3 bases and J shed 5 bases, with 15 bases lying between them. The CDR3 length is 15 residues. Germline values: CDR1 MDHEN, CDR2 SYDVKM.

This chain links TRBV14 with TRBJ2-7; D unresolved. The V and J ends lost 0 bases and 7 bases respectively, with 7 bases between them. The CDR3 has 12 residues. Germline V gene data show CDR1 as SGHDN and CDR2 as FVKESK. CDR3 coding DNA: TGTGCCAGCAGCCAAGACCTGAGGGAGCAGTACTTC. Translating gives CASSQDLREQYF.